A single T cell receptor beta chain is shown here with its context. As originally analysed: Reference gene primer amplification gave estimated nucleated cell counts. Method: immunoSEQ multiplex PCR; TCRdb's copy keeps in-frame clones and lacks some. The V and J calls and clone size were taken over from that table, and D and trimming were inferred from the DNA. Among more than 60,000 clones listed, 65% to 85% were seen once. The record originates from a study of blood T cell repertoires in COVID-19. The V end lost 1 base, the J end lost 4 bases, and 5 bases lay between the germline ends. The CDR3 covers 13 residues.

The rearrangement joins TRBV12-3 or TRBV12-4 to TRBJ1-5; a weak D match, TRBD1 (5 bases). The sequence came from a human donor in a cohort sampled during active COVID-19. The sequenced material came from peripheral blood. The CDR3 DNA follows: TGTGCCAGCAGTTTAGGACAGAATCAGCCCCAGCATTTT. Translating it yields CASSLGQNQPQHF.